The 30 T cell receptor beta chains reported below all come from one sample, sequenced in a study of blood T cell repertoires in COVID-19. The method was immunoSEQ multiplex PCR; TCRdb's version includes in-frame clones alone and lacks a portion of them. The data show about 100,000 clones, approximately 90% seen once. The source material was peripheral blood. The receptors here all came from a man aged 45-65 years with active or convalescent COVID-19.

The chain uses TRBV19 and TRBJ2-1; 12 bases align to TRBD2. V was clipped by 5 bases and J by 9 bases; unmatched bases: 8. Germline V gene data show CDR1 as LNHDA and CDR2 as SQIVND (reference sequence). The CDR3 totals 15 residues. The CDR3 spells CASSPLAGGPPEQFF. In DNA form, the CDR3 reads TGTGCCAGTAGTCCTCTAGCGGGAGGGCCCCCTGAGCAGTTCTTC.

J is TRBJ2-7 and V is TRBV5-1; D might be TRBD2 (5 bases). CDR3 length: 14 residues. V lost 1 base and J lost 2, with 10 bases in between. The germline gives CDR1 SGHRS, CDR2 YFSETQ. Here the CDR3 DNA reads TGCGCCAGCAGCTTGACCAGCGGCGCCTACGAGCAGTACTTC. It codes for CASSLTSGAYEQYF.

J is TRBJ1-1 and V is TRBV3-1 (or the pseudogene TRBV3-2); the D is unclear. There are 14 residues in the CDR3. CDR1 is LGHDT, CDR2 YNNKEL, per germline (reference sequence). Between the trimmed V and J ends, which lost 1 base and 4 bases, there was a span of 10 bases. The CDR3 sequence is CASSQGEMSTEAFF. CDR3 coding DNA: TGTGCCAGCAGCCAAGGGGAGATGAGCACTGAAGCTTTCTTT.

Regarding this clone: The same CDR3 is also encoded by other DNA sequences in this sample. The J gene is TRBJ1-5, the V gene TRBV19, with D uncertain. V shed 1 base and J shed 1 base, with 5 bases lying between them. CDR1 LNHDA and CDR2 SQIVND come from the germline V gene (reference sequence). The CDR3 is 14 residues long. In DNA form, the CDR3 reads TGTGCCAGTAGTATAGCCTCCAGCAATCAGCCCCAGCATTTT. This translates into CASSIASSNQPQHF. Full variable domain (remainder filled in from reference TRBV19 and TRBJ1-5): DGGITQSPKYLFRKEGQNVTLSCEQNLNHDAMYWYRQDPGQGLRLIYYSQIVNDFQKGDIAEGYSVSREKKESFPLTVTSAQKNPTAFYLCASSIASSNQPQHFGDGTRLSIL.

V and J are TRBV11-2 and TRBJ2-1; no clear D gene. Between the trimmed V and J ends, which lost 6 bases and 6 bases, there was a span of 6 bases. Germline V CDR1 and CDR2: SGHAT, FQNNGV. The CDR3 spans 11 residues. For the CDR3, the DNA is TGTGCCAGCAGAGCCGGCAATGAGCAGTTCTTC. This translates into CASRAGNEQFF.

Here the CDR3 DNA reads TGTGCCAGCAGTTACTCCCAGGGTCCTGACTATGGCTACACCTTC. It translates to CASSYSQGPDYGYTF. The chain uses TRBV6-5 and TRBJ1-2, with D perhaps matching TRBD1 (5 bases). Trimming left V 0 bases short and J 3 bases short, with 11 bases between. The CDR3 is 15 amino acids. Germline V lookup: CDR1 MNHEY, CDR2 SVGAGI.

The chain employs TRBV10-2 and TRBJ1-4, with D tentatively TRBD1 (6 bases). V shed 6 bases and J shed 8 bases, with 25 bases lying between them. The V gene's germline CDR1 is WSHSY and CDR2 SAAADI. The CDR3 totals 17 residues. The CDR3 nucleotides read TGCGCCAGCAGCGATCTTCCGGGGAACAGGGAGGGGGAAAAACTGTTTTTT. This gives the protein CASSDLPGNREGEKLFF.

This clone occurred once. DNA for the CDR3: TGCGCCAGCAGCTTGGCGGGACAGGCGGGGGCTAATGAAAAACTGTTTTTT. It is translated as CASSLAGQAGANEKLFF. The J gene is TRBJ1-4, the V gene TRBV5-1, with 8 bases identical to TRBD1. CDR3 length: 17 residues. The germline gives CDR1 SGHRS, CDR2 YFSETQ. The V segment lost 0 bases and the J segment 3 bases; nucleotides outside the gene matches: 7.

The CDR3 reads CSVGQGLGYGYTF. CDR3 nucleotide sequence: TGCAGCGTTGGTCAGGGGCTCGGGTATGGCTACACCTTC. The rearrangement uses TRBV29-1 and TRBJ1-2, with a weak D call TRBD1 (6 bases). Germline lookup yields CDR1 SQVTM and CDR2 ANQGSEA. The V end lost 4 bases, the J end lost 5 bases, and 14 bases lay between the germline ends. The CDR3 consists of 13 residues.

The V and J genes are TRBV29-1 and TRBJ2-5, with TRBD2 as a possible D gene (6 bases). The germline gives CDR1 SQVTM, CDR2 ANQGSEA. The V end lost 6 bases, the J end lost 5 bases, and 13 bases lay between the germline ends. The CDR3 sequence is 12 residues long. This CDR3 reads CSVASGQETQYF. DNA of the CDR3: TGCAGCGTGGCAAGCGGGCAGGAGACCCAGTACTTC.

CDR3 residues: CATSRDPSSYNEQFF. The CDR3 coding sequence is TGTGCCACCAGCAGAGACCCGAGCTCCTACAATGAGCAGTTCTTC. The chain recombines TRBV15 with TRBJ2-1; unclear D gene. The CDR3 length is 15 residues. Trimming removed 0 bases from V and 0 bases from J, with 6 bases in between. Germline CDR1 reads LNHNV; CDR2 reads YYDKDF (reference sequence).

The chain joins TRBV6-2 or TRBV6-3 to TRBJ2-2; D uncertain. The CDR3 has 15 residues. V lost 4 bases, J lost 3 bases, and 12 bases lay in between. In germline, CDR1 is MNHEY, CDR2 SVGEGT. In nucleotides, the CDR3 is TGTGCCAGCAGTTGGTCCTTTGAGCACACCGGGGAGCTGTTTTTT. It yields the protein CASSWSFEHTGELFF.

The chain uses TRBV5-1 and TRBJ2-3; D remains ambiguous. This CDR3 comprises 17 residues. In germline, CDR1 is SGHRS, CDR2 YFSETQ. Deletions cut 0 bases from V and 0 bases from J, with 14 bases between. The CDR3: CASSLESGAASTDTQYF. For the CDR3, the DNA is TGCGCCAGCAGCTTGGAATCCGGAGCTGCTAGCACAGATACGCAGTATTTT.

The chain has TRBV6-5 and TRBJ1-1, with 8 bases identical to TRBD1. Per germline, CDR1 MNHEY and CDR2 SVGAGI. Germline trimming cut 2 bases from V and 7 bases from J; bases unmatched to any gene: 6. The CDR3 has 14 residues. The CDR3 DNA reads TGTGCCAGCAGTTACGCGGGACAGGTGCGTGAAGCTTTCTTT. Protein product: CASSYAGQVREAFF.

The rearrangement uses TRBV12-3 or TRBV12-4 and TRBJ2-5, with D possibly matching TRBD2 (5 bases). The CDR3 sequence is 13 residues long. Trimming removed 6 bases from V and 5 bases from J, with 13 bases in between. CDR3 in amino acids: CASSTRARETQYF. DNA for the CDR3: TGTGCCAGCAGCACTAGGGCCCGGGAGACCCAGTACTTC.

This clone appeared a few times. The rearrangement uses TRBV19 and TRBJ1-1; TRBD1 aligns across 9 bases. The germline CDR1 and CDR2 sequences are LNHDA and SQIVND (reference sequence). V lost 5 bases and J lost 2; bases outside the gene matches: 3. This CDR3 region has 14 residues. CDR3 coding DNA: TGTGCCAGTAGTGCACAGGGGGCAAACACTGAAGCTTTCTTT. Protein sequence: CASSAQGANTEAFF. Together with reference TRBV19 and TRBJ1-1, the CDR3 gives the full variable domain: DGGITQSPKYLFRKEGQNVTLSCEQNLNHDAMYWYRQDPGQGLRLIYYSQIVNDFQKGDIAEGYSVSREKKESFPLTVTSAQKNPTAFYLCASSAQGANTEAFFGQGTRLTVV.

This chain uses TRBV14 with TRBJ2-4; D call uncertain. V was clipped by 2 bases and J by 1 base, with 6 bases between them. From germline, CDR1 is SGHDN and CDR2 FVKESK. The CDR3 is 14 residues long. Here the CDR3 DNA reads TGTGCCAGCAGCCAACACAGCGCCAAAAACATTCAGTACTTC. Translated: CASSQHSAKNIQYF. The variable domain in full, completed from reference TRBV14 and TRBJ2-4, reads EAGVTQFPSHSVIEKGQTVTLRCDPISGHDNLYWYRRVMGKEIKFLLHFVKESKQDESGMPNNRFLAERTGGTYSTLKVQPAELEDSGVYFCASSQHSAKNIQYFGAGTRLSVL.

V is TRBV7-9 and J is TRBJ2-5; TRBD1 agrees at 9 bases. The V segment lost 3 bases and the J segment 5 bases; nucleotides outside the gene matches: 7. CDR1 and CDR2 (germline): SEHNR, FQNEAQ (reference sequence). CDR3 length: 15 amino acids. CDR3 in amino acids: CASSLRGQGTETQYF. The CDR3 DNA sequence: TGTGCCAGCAGCTTGCGGGGACAGGGTACGGAGACCCAGTACTTC. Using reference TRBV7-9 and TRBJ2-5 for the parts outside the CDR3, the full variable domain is DTGVSQNPRHKITKRGQNVTFRCDPISEHNRLYWYRQTLGQGPEFLTYFQNEAQLEKSRLLSDRFSAERPKGSFSTLEIQRTEQGDSAMYLCASSLRGQGTETQYFGPGTRLLVL.

The chain's CDR3 is CAISDRLASGTGELFF. The CDR3 DNA sequence: TGTGCCATCAGTGACCGACTAGCCTCGGGCACCGGGGAGCTGTTTTTT. The chain carries TRBV10-3 and TRBJ2-2; 7 nucleotides agree with TRBD2. The trim removed 3 bases at V and 4 bases at J, leaving 8 bases unmatched. The CDR3 totals 16 residues. Germline loops: CDR1 ENHRY, CDR2 SYGVKD.

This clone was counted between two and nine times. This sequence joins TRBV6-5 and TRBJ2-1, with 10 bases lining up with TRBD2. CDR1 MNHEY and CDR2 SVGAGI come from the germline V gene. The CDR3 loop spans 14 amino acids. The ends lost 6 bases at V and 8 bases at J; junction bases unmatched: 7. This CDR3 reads CASRSAGGTDEQFF. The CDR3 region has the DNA TGTGCCAGCAGATCAGCGGGAGGGACGGATGAGCAGTTCTTC.

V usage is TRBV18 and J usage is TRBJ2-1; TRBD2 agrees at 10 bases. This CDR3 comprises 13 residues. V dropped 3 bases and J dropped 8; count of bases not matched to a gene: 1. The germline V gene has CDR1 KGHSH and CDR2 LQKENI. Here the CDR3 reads CASSPGTSDEQFF. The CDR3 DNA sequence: TGTGCCAGCTCACCGGGGACTAGCGATGAGCAGTTCTTC.

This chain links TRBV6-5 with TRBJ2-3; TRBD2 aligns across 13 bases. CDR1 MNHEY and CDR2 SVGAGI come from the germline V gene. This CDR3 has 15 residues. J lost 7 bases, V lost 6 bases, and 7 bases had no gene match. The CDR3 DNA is TGTGCCAGCAGCTCCTCCGGGACTAGCGGGAATACGCAGTATTTT. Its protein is CASSSSGTSGNTQYF.

The CDR3 protein is CASSLVLAGGSPYEQYF. DNA for the CDR3: TGCGCCAGCAGCTTGGTGCTAGCGGGAGGTAGCCCCTACGAGCAGTACTTC. The chain combines TRBV5-1 with TRBJ2-7; 11 bases are shared with TRBD2. CDR3 size: 17 residues. Looked up from germline, CDR1 is SGHRS and CDR2 is YFSETQ. The V segment lost 0 bases and the J segment 2 bases; nucleotides outside the gene matches: 7.

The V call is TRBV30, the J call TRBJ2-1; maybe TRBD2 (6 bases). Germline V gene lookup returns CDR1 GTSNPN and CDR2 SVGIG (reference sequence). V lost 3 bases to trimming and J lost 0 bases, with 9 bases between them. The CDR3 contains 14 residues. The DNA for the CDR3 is TGTGCCTGGAGACTAGCAGACTCCTACAATGAGCAGTTCTTC. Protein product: CAWRLADSYNEQFF.

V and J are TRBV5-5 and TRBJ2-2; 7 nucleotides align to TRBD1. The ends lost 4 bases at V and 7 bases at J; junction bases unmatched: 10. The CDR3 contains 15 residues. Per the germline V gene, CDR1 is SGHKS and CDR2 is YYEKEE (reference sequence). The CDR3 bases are TGTGCCAGCAGCATAGGACAGGATACCGGCGGGGAGCTGTTTTTT. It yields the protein CASSIGQDTGGELFF. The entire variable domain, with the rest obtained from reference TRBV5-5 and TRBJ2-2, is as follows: DAGVTQSPTHLIKTRGQQVTLRCSPISGHKSVSWYQQVLGQGPQFIFQYYEKEERGRGNFPDRFSARQFPNYSSELNVNALLLGDSALYLCASSIGQDTGGELFFGEGSRLTVL.

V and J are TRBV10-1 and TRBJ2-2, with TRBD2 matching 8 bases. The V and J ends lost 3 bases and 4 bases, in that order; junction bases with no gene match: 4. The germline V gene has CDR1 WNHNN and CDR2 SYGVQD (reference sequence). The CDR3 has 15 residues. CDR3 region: CASSEAGVLTGELFF. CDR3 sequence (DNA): TGCGCCAGCAGTGAAGCGGGGGTACTCACCGGGGAGCTGTTTTTT.

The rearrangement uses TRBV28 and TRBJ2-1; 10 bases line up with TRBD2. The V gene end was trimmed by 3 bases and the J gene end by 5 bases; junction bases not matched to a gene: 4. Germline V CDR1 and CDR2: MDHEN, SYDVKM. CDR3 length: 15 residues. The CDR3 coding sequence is TGTGCCAGCAGTTTGGCACTAGCGGGAAACAATGAGCAGTTCTTC. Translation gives CASSLALAGNNEQFF.

CDR3 sequence reads: CASIPGGGPNQPQHF. In DNA, the CDR3 is TGTGCCAGTATCCCAGGGGGCGGACCCAATCAGCCCCAGCATTTT. The V call is TRBV19, the J call TRBJ1-5, with 8 nucleotides matching TRBD1. In germline, CDR1 is LNHDA, CDR2 SQIVND (reference sequence). The CDR3 runs to 15 residues. After removal of 7 bases from V and 3 bases from J, the junction contained 8 bases not matched to a gene.

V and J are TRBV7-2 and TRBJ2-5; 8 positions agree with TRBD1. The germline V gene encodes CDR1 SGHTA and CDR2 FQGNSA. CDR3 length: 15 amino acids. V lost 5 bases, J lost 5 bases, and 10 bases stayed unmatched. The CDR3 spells CASSGQGALSETQYF. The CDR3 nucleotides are TGTGCCAGCAGCGGACAGGGTGCCCTCTCGGAGACCCAGTACTTC.

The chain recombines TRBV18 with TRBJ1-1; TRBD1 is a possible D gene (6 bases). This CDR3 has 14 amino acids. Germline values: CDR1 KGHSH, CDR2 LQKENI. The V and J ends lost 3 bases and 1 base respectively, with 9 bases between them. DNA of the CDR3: TGTGCCAGCTCACCTTTGGACAGGAACACTGAAGCTTTCTTT. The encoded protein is CASSPLDRNTEAFF.